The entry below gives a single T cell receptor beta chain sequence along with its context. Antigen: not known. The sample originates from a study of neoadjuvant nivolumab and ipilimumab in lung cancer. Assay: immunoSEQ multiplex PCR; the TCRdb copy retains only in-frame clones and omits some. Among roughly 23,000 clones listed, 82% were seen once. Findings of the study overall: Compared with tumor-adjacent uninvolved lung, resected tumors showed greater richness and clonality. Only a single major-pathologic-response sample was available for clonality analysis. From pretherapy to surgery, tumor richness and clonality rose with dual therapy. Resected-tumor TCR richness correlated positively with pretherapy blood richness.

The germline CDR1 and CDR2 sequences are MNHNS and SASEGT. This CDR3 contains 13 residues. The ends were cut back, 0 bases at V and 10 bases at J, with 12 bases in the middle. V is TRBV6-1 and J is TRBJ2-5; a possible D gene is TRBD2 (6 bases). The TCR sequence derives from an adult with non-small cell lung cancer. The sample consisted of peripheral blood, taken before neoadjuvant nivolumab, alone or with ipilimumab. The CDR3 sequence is CASSEAGLRHQYF. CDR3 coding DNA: TGTGCCAGCAGTGAAGCGGGACTCCGCCACCAGTACTTC.